These 10 T cell receptor beta chains originate from one sample sequenced in a study of blood T cell repertoires in COVID-19. Clones were read by immunoSEQ multiplex PCR, and TCRdb kept only the in-frame ones, dropping some. The profile covers about 200,000 clones, with 80% appearing a single time and about 13% taken by the ten largest. Specimen: peripheral blood. The receptors come from a human donor in a cohort sampled during active COVID-19.

This sequence joins TRBV11-2 and TRBJ2-7; 9 bases agree with TRBD2. V lost 5 bases to trimming and J lost 3 bases; unmatched junction nucleotides: 8. Germline V lookup: CDR1 SGHAT, CDR2 FQNNGV. CDR3 length: 15 amino acids. CDR3: CASSPSGLAGYEQYF. For the CDR3, the DNA is TGTGCCAGCAGCCCATCGGGACTAGCAGGCTACGAGCAGTACTTC.

The chain employs TRBV3-1 (or the pseudogene TRBV3-2) and TRBJ1-2; a possible D gene is TRBD1 (6 bases). The ends were cut back, 4 bases at V and 3 bases at J, with 12 bases in the middle. The germline CDR1 and CDR2 sequences are LGHDT and YNNKEL (reference sequence). This CDR3 comprises 14 residues. The CDR3 nucleotides are TGTGCCAGCAGCCGACAGGTGGGGGACTATGGCTACACCTTC. Residues: CASSRQVGDYGYTF.

The gene calls are TRBV7-8 and TRBJ1-2; the D gene is possibly TRBD1 (5 bases). Trimming cost V 1 base and J 13 bases, with 16 bases left between them. The CDR3 length is 13 residues. From germline, CDR1 is SGHVS and CDR2 FQNEAQ. The CDR3 protein is CASSLVIGQGATF. Written as DNA, the CDR3 is TGTGCCAGCAGCTTAGTGATAGGGCAGGGTGCCACCTTC.

The chain uses TRBV30 and TRBJ1-2; 7 bases are a match to TRBD1. From germline, CDR1 is GTSNPN and CDR2 SVGIG (reference sequence). The J segment lost 4 bases and the V segment lost 3 bases, leaving 11 bases of the junction unmatched. The CDR3 loop spans 15 amino acids. CDR3: CAWREWTGIFYGYTF. As DNA, the CDR3 is TGTGCCTGGAGAGAATGGACAGGTATCTTCTATGGCTACACCTTC.

This chain joins TRBV28 and TRBJ2-7, with 11 bases fitting TRBD2. V lost 6 bases to trimming and J lost 2 bases; unmatched junction nucleotides: 9. Germline V gene data show CDR1 as MDHEN and CDR2 as SYDVKM. This CDR3 has 16 amino acids. CDR3 amino acids: CASRKGLAATPYEQYF. In nucleotides, the CDR3 is TGTGCCAGCAGGAAGGGACTAGCGGCGACCCCCTACGAGCAGTACTTC.

The rearrangement links TRBV30 to TRBJ1-1, with 8 bases that match TRBD1. J lost 4 bases, V lost 3 bases, and 1 base had no gene match. The CDR3 has 12 residues. Germline CDR1 and CDR2: GTSNPN and SVGIG (reference sequence). CDR3 bases: TGTGCCTGGAGGGACAGGGCCACTGAAGCTTTCTTT. This translates into CAWRDRATEAFF.

The gene calls are TRBV7-2 and TRBJ1-3, with TRBD1 identical over 10 bases. The J segment lost 3 bases and the V segment lost 0 bases, leaving 8 bases of the junction unmatched. The CDR3 runs 18 residues. Germline V gene data show CDR1 as SGHTA and CDR2 as FQGNSA. The CDR3 nucleotides are TGTGCCAGCAGCTTAGCGACAGGGGGCGTCCTTGGTGGAAACACCATATATTTT. This codes for CASSLATGGVLGGNTIYF.

The chain is built from TRBV7-2 and TRBJ1-2; TRBD1 might be the D (5 bases). The CDR3 extends over 14 amino acids. Trimming stripped 2 bases from V and 5 bases from J, with 12 bases between. Germline CDR1 SGHTA, CDR2 FQGNSA. The CDR3 loop reads CASSLSDSKYGYTF. The DNA for the CDR3 is TGTGCCAGCAGCTTATCCGACAGTAAATATGGCTACACCTTC.

This chain uses TRBV3-1 (or the pseudogene TRBV3-2) with TRBJ2-7; 10 bases match TRBD1. Germline CDR1 and CDR2: LGHDT and YNNKEL (reference sequence). With V trimmed by 4 bases and J by 3 bases, 3 bases remained unmatched. The CDR3 loop spans 14 amino acids. CDR3: CASSRDRGNYEQYF. In DNA form, the CDR3 reads TGTGCCAGCAGCCGGGACAGGGGCAACTACGAGCAGTACTTC.

V is TRBV5-1 and J is TRBJ2-7; TRBD1 is a possible D gene (6 bases). The V gene lost 2 bases and the J gene lost 2 bases, with 14 bases spanning the gap. The germline V gene has CDR1 SGHRS and CDR2 YFSETQ. CDR3 length: 15 amino acids. CDR3: CASSFSARGPYEQYF. The CDR3 nucleotides are TGCGCCAGCAGCTTCTCCGCCAGGGGTCCCTACGAGCAGTACTTC.